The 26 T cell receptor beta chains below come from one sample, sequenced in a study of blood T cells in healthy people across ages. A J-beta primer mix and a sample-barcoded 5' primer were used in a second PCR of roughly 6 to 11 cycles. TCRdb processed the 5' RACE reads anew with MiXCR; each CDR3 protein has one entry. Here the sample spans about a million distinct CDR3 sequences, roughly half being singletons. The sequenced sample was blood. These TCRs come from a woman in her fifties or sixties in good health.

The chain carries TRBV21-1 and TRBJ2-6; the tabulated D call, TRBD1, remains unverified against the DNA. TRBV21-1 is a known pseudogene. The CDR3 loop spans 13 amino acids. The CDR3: CASPGLGVNVLTF. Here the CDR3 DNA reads TGTGCCAGCCCCGGATTGGGTGTCAACGTCCTGACTTTC.

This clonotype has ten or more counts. CDR3 bases: TGTGCCAGCAGCTTGGCTACTCTAGCGGGATACACAGATACGCAGTATTTT. Amino acid sequence: CASSLATLAGYTDTQYF. The gene calls are TRBV5-4 and TRBJ2-3; 9 nucleotides agree with TRBD2. CDR3 length: 17 amino acids. J gave up 2 bases and V 0 bases, and 7 bases lay outside the gene matches. The germline CDR1 and CDR2 sequences are SGHNT and YYREEE (reference sequence). The full variable domain, rest sourced from reference TRBV5-4 and TRBJ2-3, is ETGVTQSPTHLIKTRGQQVTLRCSSQSGHNTVSWYQQALGQGPQFIFQYYREEENGRGNFPPRFSGLQFPNYSSELNVNALELDDSALYLCASSLATLAGYTDTQYFGPGTRLTVL.

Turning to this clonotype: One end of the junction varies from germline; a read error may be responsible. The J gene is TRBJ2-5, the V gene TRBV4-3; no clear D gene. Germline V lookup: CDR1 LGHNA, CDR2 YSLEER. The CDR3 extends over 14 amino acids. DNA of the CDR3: TGCGCCAACAGCCAAGATTTGACCGCTCCGACCCAGTACTTC. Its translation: CANSQDLTAPTQYF.

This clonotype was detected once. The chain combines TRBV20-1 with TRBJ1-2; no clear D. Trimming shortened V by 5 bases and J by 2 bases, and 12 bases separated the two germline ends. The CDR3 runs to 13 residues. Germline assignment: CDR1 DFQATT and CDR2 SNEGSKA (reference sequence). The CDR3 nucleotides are TGCAGTGCTTTGCGGGGATCGAACTATGGCTACACCTTC. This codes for CSALRGSNYGYTF.

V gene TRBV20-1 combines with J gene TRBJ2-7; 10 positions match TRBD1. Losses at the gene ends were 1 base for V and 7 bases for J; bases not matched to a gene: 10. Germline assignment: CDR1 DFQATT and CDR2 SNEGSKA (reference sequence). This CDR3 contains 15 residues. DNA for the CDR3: TGCAGTGCTAGAGTCCCTGACAGGGGGCGTTTTGAGCAGTACTTC. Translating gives CSARVPDRGRFEQYF.

The CDR3 bases are TGTGCCAGCAGCCGCGGGATCCTTTCCATCAATGAGCAGTTCTTC. This sequence encodes CASSRGILSINEQFF. V usage is TRBV7-6 and J usage is TRBJ2-1; tentatively, D is TRBD2 (6 bases). V gave up 5 bases and J gave up 6 bases, with 17 bases separating them. Per the germline V gene, CDR1 is SGHVS and CDR2 is FNYEAQ. The CDR3 has 15 amino acids. The full variable domain, its missing parts supplied by reference TRBV7-6 and TRBJ2-1, is GAGVSQSPRYKVTKRGQDVALRCDPISGHVSLYWYRQALGQGPEFLTYFNYEAQQDKSGLPNDRFSAERPEGSISTLTIQRTEQRDSAMYRCASSRGILSINEQFFGPGTRLTVL.

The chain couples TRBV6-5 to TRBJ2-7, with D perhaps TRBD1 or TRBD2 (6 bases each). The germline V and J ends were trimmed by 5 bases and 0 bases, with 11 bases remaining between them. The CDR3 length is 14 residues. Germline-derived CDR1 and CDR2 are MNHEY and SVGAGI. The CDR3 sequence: CASSRGESSYEQYF. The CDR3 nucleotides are TGTGCCAGCAGTAGGGGGGAGAGCTCCTACGAGCAGTACTTC.

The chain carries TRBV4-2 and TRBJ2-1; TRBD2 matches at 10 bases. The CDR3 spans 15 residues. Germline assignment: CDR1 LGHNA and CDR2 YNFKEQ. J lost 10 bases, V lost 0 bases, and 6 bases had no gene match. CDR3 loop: CASSQEAGGPKEQFF. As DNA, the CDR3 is TGTGCCAGCAGCCAAGAAGCGGGAGGGCCCAAGGAGCAGTTCTTC.

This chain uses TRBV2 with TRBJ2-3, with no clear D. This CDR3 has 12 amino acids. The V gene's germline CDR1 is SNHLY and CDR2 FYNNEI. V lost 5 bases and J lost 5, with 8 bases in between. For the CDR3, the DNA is TGTGCCAGCAGTCCCGACGGAGATACGCAGTATTTT. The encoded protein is CASSPDGDTQYF.

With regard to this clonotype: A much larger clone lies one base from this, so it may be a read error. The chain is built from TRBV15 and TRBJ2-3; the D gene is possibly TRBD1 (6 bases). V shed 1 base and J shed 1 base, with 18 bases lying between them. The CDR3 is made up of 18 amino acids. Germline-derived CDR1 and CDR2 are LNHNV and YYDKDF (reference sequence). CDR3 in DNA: TGTGCCACCAGCAGAGCCCCTAACAGGGCCCCTGGCACAGATACGCAGTATTTT. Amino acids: CATSRAPNRAPGTDTQYF.

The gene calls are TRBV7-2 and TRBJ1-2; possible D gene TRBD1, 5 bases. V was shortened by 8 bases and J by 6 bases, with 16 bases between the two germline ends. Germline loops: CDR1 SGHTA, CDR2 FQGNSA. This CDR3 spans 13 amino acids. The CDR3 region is CASASGGRHGYTF. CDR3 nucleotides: TGTGCCAGCGCCTCGGGGGGACGGCATGGCTACACCTTC. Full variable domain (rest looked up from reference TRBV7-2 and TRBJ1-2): GAGVSQSPSNKVTEKGKDVELRCDPISGHTALYWYRQSLGQGLEFLIYFQGNSAPDKSGLPSDRFSAERTGGSVSTLTIQRTQQEDSAVYLCASASGGRHGYTFGSGTRLTVV.

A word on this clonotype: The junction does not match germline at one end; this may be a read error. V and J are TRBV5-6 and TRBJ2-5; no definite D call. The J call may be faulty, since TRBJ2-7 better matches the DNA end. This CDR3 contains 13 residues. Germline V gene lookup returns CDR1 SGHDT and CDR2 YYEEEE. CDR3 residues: CTSSTGPTDEQYF. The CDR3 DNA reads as TGTACCAGCAGCACGGGCCCTACGGACGAGCAGTACTTC.

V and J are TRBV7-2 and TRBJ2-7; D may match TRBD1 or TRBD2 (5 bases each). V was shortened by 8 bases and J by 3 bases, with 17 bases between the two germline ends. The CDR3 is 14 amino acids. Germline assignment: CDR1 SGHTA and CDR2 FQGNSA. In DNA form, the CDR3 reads TGTGCCAGCTCCCCCGCCGGTGGGGGCTACGAGCAGTACTTC. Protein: CASSPAGGGYEQYF.

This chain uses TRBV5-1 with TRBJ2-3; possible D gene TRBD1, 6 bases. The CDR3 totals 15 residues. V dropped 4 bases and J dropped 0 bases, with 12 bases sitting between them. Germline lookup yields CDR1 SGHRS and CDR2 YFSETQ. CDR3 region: CASSDWTASTDTQYF. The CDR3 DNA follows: TGCGCCAGCAGCGACTGGACAGCCAGCACAGATACGCAGTATTTT.

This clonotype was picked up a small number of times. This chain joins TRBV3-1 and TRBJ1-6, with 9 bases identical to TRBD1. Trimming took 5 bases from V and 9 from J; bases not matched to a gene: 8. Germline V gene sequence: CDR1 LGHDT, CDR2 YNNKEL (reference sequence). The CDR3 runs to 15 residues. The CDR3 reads CASSNPGTGSSPLHF. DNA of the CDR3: TGTGCCAGCAGCAACCCCGGGACAGGGTCTTCACCCCTCCACTTT.

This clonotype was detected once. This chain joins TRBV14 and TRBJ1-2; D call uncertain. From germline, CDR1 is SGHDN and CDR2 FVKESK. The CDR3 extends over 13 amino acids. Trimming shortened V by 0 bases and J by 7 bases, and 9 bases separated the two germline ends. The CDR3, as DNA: TGTGCCAGCAGCCAAGAAGGAGGGCTTGGCTACACCTTC. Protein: CASSQEGGLGYTF.

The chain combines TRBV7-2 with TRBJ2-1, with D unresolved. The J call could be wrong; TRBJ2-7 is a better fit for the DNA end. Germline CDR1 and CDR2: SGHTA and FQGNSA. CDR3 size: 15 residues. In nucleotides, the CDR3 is TGTGCCAGCAGCCGAGCCCCAAGCTCCTACAATGAGCAGTACTTC. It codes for CASSRAPSSYNEQYF.

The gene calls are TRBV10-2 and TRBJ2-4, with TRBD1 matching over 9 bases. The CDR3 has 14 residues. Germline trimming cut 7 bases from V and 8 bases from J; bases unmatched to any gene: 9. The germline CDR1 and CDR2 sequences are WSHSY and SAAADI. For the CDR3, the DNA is TGCGCCAGCACTCGGACAGGGGAGGCTCACATTCAGTACTTC. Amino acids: CASTRTGEAHIQYF.

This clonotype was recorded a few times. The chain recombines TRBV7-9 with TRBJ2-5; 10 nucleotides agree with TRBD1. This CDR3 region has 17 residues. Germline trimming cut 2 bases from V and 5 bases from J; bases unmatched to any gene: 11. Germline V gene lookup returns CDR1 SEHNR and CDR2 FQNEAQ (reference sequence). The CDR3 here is CASSLLSRDRGGETQYF. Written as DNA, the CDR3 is TGTGCCAGCAGCTTACTATCCCGGGACAGGGGAGGGGAGACCCAGTACTTC.

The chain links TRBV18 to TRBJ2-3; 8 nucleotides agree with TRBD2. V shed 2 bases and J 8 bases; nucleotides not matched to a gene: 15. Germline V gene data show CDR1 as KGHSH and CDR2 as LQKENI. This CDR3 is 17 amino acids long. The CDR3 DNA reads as TGTGCCAGCTCACCAACGGATAGCGGGATTGGGCGAGTTACGCAGTATTTT. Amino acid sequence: CASSPTDSGIGRVTQYF.

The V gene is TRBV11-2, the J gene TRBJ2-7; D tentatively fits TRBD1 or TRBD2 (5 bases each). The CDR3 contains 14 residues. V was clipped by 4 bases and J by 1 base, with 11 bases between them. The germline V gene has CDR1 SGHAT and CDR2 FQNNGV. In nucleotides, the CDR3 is TGTGCCAGCAGCTCTGCTTGGGGGTCCTACGAGCAGTACTTC. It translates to CASSSAWGSYEQYF.

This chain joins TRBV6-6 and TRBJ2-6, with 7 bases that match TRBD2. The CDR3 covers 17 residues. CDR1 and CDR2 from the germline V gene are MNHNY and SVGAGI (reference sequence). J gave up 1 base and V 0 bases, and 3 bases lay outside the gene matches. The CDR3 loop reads CASSYSIGGSGANVLTF. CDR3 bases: TGTGCCAGCAGTTACTCGATCGGGGGGTCTGGGGCCAACGTCCTGACTTTC.

This CDR3 reads CASSFGADEVKLFF. The CDR3 DNA sequence: TGTGCCAGCAGCTTTGGTGCAGACGAAGTAAAACTGTTTTTT. The chain links TRBV7-9 to TRBJ1-4; D gene uncertain. This CDR3 region has 14 residues. Trimming shortened V by 3 bases and J by 10 bases, and 15 bases separated the two germline ends. Germline V lookup: CDR1 SEHNR, CDR2 FQNEAQ (reference sequence).

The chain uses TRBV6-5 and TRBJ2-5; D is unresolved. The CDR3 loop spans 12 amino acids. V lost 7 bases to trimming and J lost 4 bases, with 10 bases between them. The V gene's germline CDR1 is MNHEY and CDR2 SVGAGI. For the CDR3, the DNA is TGTGCCAGCAAGAGCCTCAGAGAGACCCAGTACTTC. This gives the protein CASKSLRETQYF.

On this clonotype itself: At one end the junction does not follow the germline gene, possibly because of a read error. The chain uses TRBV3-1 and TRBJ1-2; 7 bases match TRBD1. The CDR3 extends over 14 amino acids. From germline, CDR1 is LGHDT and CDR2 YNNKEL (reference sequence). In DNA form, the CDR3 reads TGTGCCGGCAGCCCGGGGACAGCTAACTATGGCTACACCTTC. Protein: CAGSPGTANYGYTF.

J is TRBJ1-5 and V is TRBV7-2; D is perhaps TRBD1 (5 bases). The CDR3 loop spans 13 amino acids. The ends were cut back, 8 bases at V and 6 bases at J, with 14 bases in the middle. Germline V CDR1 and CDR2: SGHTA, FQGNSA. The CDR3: CASGRDEVQPQHF. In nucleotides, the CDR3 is TGTGCCAGCGGCCGGGACGAGGTTCAGCCCCAGCATTTT.